Listed here are 29 T cell receptor beta chains from one sample, sequenced in a study of T cells in women clearing cervical HPV infection (dated by TCRdb to 2016 to 2019). Receptor libraries were prepared by the immunoSEQ multiplex PCR assay. In its TCRdb copy, this immuneACCESS table keeps in-frame sequences only and misses some clones. Where compared with another copy, unresolved V genes explain less than half of these, and the others have no known cause. The record for this sample contains approximately 35,000 clones. Together, the top ten hold about 1.6% of the sample. Input material: blood buffy coat. All receptors come from a woman between 18 and 70 years old with a cervical HPV16 infection that either progressed to CIN3+ or cleared (not recorded which).

Worth noting for this clone: Coverage ceases 3 residues before the CDR3 finishes, and the germline J gene fills in the end. This chain joins TRBV20-1 and TRBJ1-5, with a possible D match to TRBD1 (5 bases). Trimming pared 5 bases from V and 0 bases from J, leaving 20 bases between. The germline V gene has CDR1 DFQATT and CDR2 SNEGSKA (reference sequence). The CDR3 spans 17 residues. The CDR3 region is CSAAGTGGFYSNQPQHF. The DNA read from the CDR3 is TGCAGTGCTGCCGGGACGGGGGGATTCTATAGCAATCAGCCC.

The CDR3 spells CASSLVGDSSPLFF. The CDR3 bases that were read are TGTGCCAGCAGCTTGGTTGGGGACTCTTCACCG. V is TRBV7-9 and J is TRBJ2-2; D might be TRBD2 (6 bases). Sequencing ends 3 residues short of the CDR3 end; the germline J gene provides the rest. The CDR3 loop spans 14 amino acids. Germline assignment: CDR1 SEHNR and CDR2 FQNEAQ (reference sequence).

As to this clone: The read finishes 3 residues shy of the CDR3 end, and the germline J gene is used to complete it. The genes are TRBV4-1 and TRBJ1-2; D ambiguous. The CDR3 has 15 residues. Germline lookup yields CDR1 MGHRA and CDR2 YSYEKL. The V and J ends lost 0 bases and 5 bases respectively, with 13 bases between them. Partial CDR3 DNA: TGCGCCAGCAGCCAAGATTGGGCAGAAGGGTATGGC. Translated, it gives CASSQDWAEGYG. In full, the CDR3 is CASSQDWAEGYGYTF.

Note on this clone: With the read ending 3 residues before the CDR3 end, the germline J gene is used to fill in that end. V gene TRBV6-1 combines with J gene TRBJ2-4; 7 positions match TRBD1. This CDR3 contains 13 residues. Germline V gene sequence: CDR1 MNHNS, CDR2 SASEGT. The DNA read from the CDR3 is TGTGCCAGCAGTGAATGGACAGGTGGTGGT. As protein: CASSEWTGGG. The CDR3 reads in full as CASSEWTGGGQYF.

CDR3 DNA (partial): TGTGCCAGTAGTATTGGAGGGGGGGCCTACGAG. Amino acid sequence: CASSIGGGAYE. In full, the CDR3 reads CASSIGGGAYEQYF. This sequence joins TRBV19 and TRBJ2-7; tentative D call: TRBD2 (7 bases). The read terminates 3 residues before the CDR3 end, so the remaining end is supplied by the germline J gene. CDR1 is LNHDA and CDR2 is SQIVND in the germline V gene (reference sequence). V was pared by 3 bases and J by 2 bases, with 11 bases between. CDR3 length: 14 residues.

In the case of this clone: Sequencing ends 3 residues short of the CDR3 end; the germline J gene provides the rest. V is TRBV6-4 and J is TRBJ1-1; maybe TRBD1 (6 bases). The length of the CDR3 is 14 residues. CDR1 is MRHNA, CDR2 SNTAGT, per germline. Trimming pared 5 bases from V and 4 bases from J, leaving 14 bases between. The CDR3 bases that were read are TGTGCCAGCAGTCCACAGGGTTTGAGCACTGAA. It yields the protein CASSPQGLSTE. The whole CDR3 protein reads CASSPQGLSTEAFF.

A word on this clone: The read terminates 3 residues ahead of where the CDR3 ends, so the germline J gene completes it. The rearrangement links TRBV18 to TRBJ1-1; tentative D call: TRBD1 (5 bases). CDR1 and CDR2 (germline): KGHSH, LQKENI. This CDR3 spans 13 amino acids. Between the trimmed V and J ends, which lost 6 bases and 2 bases, there was a span of 10 bases. The DNA read from the CDR3 is TGTGCCAGCTCCCCGGGACTTAACACTGAA. Its translation is CASSPGLNTE. The whole CDR3 protein is CASSPGLNTEAFF.

Comments on this clone: The read stops 3 residues short of the end of the CDR3; the missing end is completed from the germline J gene. The rearrangement links TRBV7-9 to TRBJ1-3, with a possible D match to TRBD1 (5 bases). V lost 5 bases and J 0 bases, leaving 11 bases between the germline ends. The CDR3 length is 15 residues. Germline V gene lookup returns CDR1 SEHNR and CDR2 FQNEAQ (reference sequence). CDR3: CASSITGISGNTIYF. The covered CDR3 bases are TGTGCCAGCAGCATCACAGGAATCTCTGGAAACACC.

Details on this clone: Sequencing ends 3 residues short of the CDR3 end; the germline J gene provides the rest. The chain combines TRBV2 with TRBJ1-1, with D possibly being TRBD1 (6 bases). The CDR3 has 11 amino acids. Looked up from germline, CDR1 is SNHLY and CDR2 is FYNNEI. The CDR3 loop is CASSIGQRAFF. The CDR3 bases that were read are TGTGCCAGCAGTATAGGACAGCGA.

With regard to this clone: The CDR3 end is not reached by the read, which stops 3 residues before it; the germline J gene fills it in. V is TRBV5-6 and J is TRBJ2-4, with a tentative D call TRBD2 (6 bases). The CDR3 contains 13 residues. The germline CDR1 and CDR2 sequences are SGHDT and YYEEEE. Partial CDR3 DNA: TGTGCCAGCAGCTTTGGAGGGGCCTATGGT. This sequence encodes CASSFGGAYG. The complete CDR3 protein is CASSFGGAYGQYF.

A remark on this clone: The read is 3 residues too short to cover the CDR3 end, so that end is filled in from the germline J gene. The chain links TRBV20-1 to TRBJ2-3; D is possibly TRBD1 (6 bases). The CDR3 has 15 amino acids. The germline V and J ends were trimmed by 1 base and 3 bases, with 14 bases remaining between them. From germline, CDR1 is DFQATT and CDR2 SNEGSKA (reference sequence). Here the CDR3 reads CSARGRQVGTDTQYF. Partial CDR3 DNA: TGCAGTGCTAGAGGTAGACAGGTTGGGACAGATACG.

About this clone itself: The read falls 3 residues short of the CDR3 end, and the missing part is taken from the germline J gene. Additional DNA sequences in this sample encode the identical CDR3. The gene calls are TRBV5-1 and TRBJ2-1, with TRBD2 identical over 13 bases. Trimming cost V 4 bases and J 0 bases; bases outside gene matches: 7. From germline, CDR1 is SGHRS and CDR2 YFSETQ. The CDR3 covers 18 residues. The CDR3 protein is CASSPGTSGMSSYNEQFF. Incomplete CDR3 DNA: TGCGCCAGCAGCCCCGGGACTAGCGGGATGAGCTCCTACAATGAG.

A note on this clone: The read halts 3 residues ahead of the CDR3 end, with the missing end drawn from the germline J gene. The V gene is TRBV5-1, the J gene TRBJ1-1, with a weak D call TRBD1 (6 bases). The CDR3 runs 13 residues. The germline gives CDR1 SGHRS, CDR2 YFSETQ. The V end was cut by 1 base, the J end by 4 bases, with 8 bases between. The DNA read from the CDR3 is TGCGCCAGCAGCTTGAAAGGGGGCACTGAA. Its protein product is CASSLKGGTE. The entire CDR3 protein reads CASSLKGGTEAFF. Full variable domain (outside the CDR3, taken from reference TRBV5-1 and TRBJ1-1): KAGVTQTPRYLIKTRGQQVTLSCSPISGHRSVSWYQQTPGQGLQFLFEYFSETQRNKGNFPGRFSGRQFSNSRSEMNVSTLELGDSALYLCASSLKGGTEAFFGQGTRLTVV.

Remarks on this clone: With the read ending 3 residues before the CDR3 end, the germline J gene is used to fill in that end. The chain combines TRBV20-1 with TRBJ2-7; perhaps TRBD1 as D (6 bases). The CDR3 contains 18 residues. The V end lost 0 bases, the J end lost 0 bases, and 21 bases lay between the germline ends. Germline CDR1 is DFQATT and CDR2 is SNEGSKA (reference sequence). The CDR3 DNA, read in part, is TGCAGTGCTAGAGATCGAATGATGGTTGGGGGCAGCTCCTACGAG. It yields the protein CSARDRMMVGGSSYE. The complete CDR3 sequence is CSARDRMMVGGSSYEQYF.

Points on this clone: The CDR3 end is not reached by the read, which stops 3 residues before it; the germline J gene fills it in. This chain joins TRBV5-6 and TRBJ2-5, with TRBD2 matching over 10 bases. The CDR3 is 15 residues long. CDR1 SGHDT and CDR2 YYEEEE come from the germline V gene. Trimming took 2 bases from V and 4 from J; bases not matched to a gene: 5. The CDR3 bases that were read are TGTGCCAGCAGCTTTGAGCGGGGGGGCGTAGAGACC. This gives the protein CASSFERGGVET. The entire CDR3 is CASSFERGGVETQYF.

In the case of this clone: The DNA ends 3 residues before the CDR3 does, and the rest of the CDR3 is filled in from the germline J gene. The chain employs TRBV19 and TRBJ2-3; 8 bases fit TRBD1. The CDR3 length is 15 residues. Germline loops: CDR1 LNHDA, CDR2 SQIVND (reference sequence). The CDR3 here is CASSIADRARRSQYF. The sequenced CDR3 bases are TGTGCCAGTAGTATAGCGGACAGGGCTCGGCGATCG.

Note on this clone: The CDR3 goes on 3 residues after the read ends, and that part is filled in from the germline J gene. The chain recombines TRBV7-9 with TRBJ1-2; D ambiguous. Germline V lookup: CDR1 SEHNR, CDR2 FQNEAQ (reference sequence). The CDR3 has 12 residues. The chain's CDR3 is CASSLMSNDYTF. Incomplete CDR3 DNA: TGTGCCAGCAGCTTGATGAGCAATGAC.

About this clone: The read ends 3 residues early relative to the CDR3; the germline J gene fills the gap. V gene TRBV24-1 combines with J gene TRBJ2-3, with D unclear. The CDR3 contains 14 residues. V gave up 1 base and J gave up 1 base, with 5 bases separating them. Germline lookup yields CDR1 KGHDR and CDR2 SFDVKD. The covered CDR3 bases are TGTGCCACCAGTGATTTCCTACGCACAGATACG. This sequence encodes CATSDFLRTDT. The entire CDR3 reads CATSDFLRTDTQYF.

A note on this clone: The read halts 3 residues ahead of the CDR3 end, with the missing end drawn from the germline J gene. The chain is built from TRBV13 and TRBJ2-5; D is possibly TRBD1 (6 bases). The CDR3 covers 15 residues. In germline, CDR1 is PRHDT, CDR2 FYEKMQ (reference sequence). The CDR3 here is CASSTRRQGRGTQYF. The CDR3 bases that were read are TGTGCCAGCAGCACCAGGAGGCAGGGCAGGGGAACC.

A remark on this clone: The read terminates 3 residues before the CDR3 end, so the remaining end is supplied by the germline J gene. The chain combines TRBV5-4 with TRBJ2-2; maybe TRBD1 (5 bases). Germline CDR1 reads SGHNT; CDR2 reads YYREEE (reference sequence). Trimming removed 0 bases at V and 4 bases at J, with 13 bases between. CDR3 length: 16 residues. This chain's CDR3 is CASSLGPGRSTGELFF. The covered CDR3 bases are TGTGCCAGCAGCTTGGGGCCAGGGCGTTCCACCGGGGAG.

CDR3 bases read: TGCAGTGCTAGAGTCCTAGGGGGCGAAAAAGCCTACGAG. This codes for CSARVLGGEKAYE. In full, the CDR3 is CSARVLGGEKAYEQYF. The chain recombines TRBV20-1 with TRBJ2-7, with 7 bases aligning to TRBD1. With the read ending 3 residues before the CDR3 end, the germline J gene is used to fill in that end. Germline lookup yields CDR1 DFQATT and CDR2 SNEGSKA (reference sequence). V dropped 1 base and J dropped 2; count of bases not matched to a gene: 11. The CDR3 sequence is 16 residues long.

The covered CDR3 bases are TGTGCCAGTAGTTATTTGGGGACGACAGGCTATGGT. Translation gives CASSYLGTTGYG. The whole CDR3 protein reads CASSYLGTTGYGQYF. The chain combines TRBV19 with TRBJ2-4, with D possibly matching TRBD1 (6 bases). The read ends 3 residues shy of where the CDR3 ends; the end is completed using the germline J gene. Looked up from germline, CDR1 is LNHDA and CDR2 is SQIVND (reference sequence). The CDR3 extends over 15 amino acids. The full variable domain, completed using reference TRBV19 and TRBJ2-4, is DGGITQSPKYLFRKEGQNVTLSCEQNLNHDAMYWYRQDPGQGLRLIYYSQIVNDFQKGDIAEGYSVSREKKESFPLTVTSAQKNPTAFYLCASSYLGTTGYGQYFGAGTRLSVL.

Comments on this clone: The read falls 3 residues short of the CDR3 end, and the missing part is taken from the germline J gene. The J gene is TRBJ1-2, the V gene TRBV19; D uncertain. The CDR3 loop spans 11 amino acids. Germline-derived CDR1 and CDR2 are LNHDA and SQIVND (reference sequence). Between the trimmed V and J ends, which lost 4 bases and 4 bases, there was a span of 4 bases. The DNA read from the CDR3 is TGTGCCAGTAGTACCGGCTATGGC. It yields the protein CASSTGYG. The entire CDR3 reads CASSTGYGYTF.

As concerns this clone: The CDR3 goes on 3 residues after the read ends, and that part is filled in from the germline J gene. The J gene is TRBJ2-2, the V gene TRBV9, with 13 nucleotides matching TRBD2. Trimming took 3 bases from V and 4 from J; bases not matched to a gene: 0. CDR3 size: 15 residues. CDR1 and CDR2 (germline): SGDLS, YYNGEE. The sequenced part of the CDR3 DNA is TGTGCCAGCAGCGGGACTAGCGGGAGCACCGGGGAG. Its protein is CASSGTSGSTGE. The complete CDR3 sequence is CASSGTSGSTGELFF. Combining the CDR3 with reference TRBV9 and TRBJ2-2 gives the whole variable domain DSGVTQTPKHLITATGQRVTLRCSPRSGDLSVYWYQQSLDQGLQFLIQYYNGEERAKGNILERFSAQQFPDLHSELNLSSLELGDSALYFCASSGTSGSTGELFFGEGSRLTVL.

On this clone itself: The read comes to an end 3 residues before the CDR3 does, leaving the germline J gene to fill in the end. V is TRBV18 and J is TRBJ1-2; 7 positions agree with TRBD1. Germline lookup yields CDR1 KGHSH and CDR2 LQKENI. There are 16 residues in the CDR3. CDR3 region: CASSPMTGSSSYDYTF. The sequenced part of the CDR3 DNA is TGTGCCAGCTCACCCATGACAGGGTCTAGCTCCTACGAC.

On this clone: The read terminates 3 residues before the CDR3 end, so the remaining end is supplied by the germline J gene. This chain uses TRBV7-9 with TRBJ2-7; D is perhaps TRBD1 (5 bases). The CDR3 is 14 residues long. The germline V gene encodes CDR1 SEHNR and CDR2 FQNEAQ (reference sequence). Deletions cut 1 base from V and 0 bases from J, with 7 bases between. The CDR3 sequence is CASSLEGFSYEQYF. The part of the CDR3 DNA that was read is TGTGCCAGCAGCTTAGAGGGGTTCTCCTACGAG. The full variable domain, its missing parts supplied by reference TRBV7-9 and TRBJ2-7, is DTGVSQNPRHKITKRGQNVTFRCDPISEHNRLYWYRQTLGQGPEFLTYFQNEAQLEKSRLLSDRFSAERPKGSFSTLEIQRTEQGDSAMYLCASSLEGFSYEQYFGPGTRLTVT.

Comment on this clone: The read falls 3 residues short of the CDR3 end, and the missing part is taken from the germline J gene. The genes are TRBV5-1 and TRBJ2-3, with TRBD2 matching over 7 bases. Germline assignment: CDR1 SGHRS and CDR2 YFSETQ. The CDR3 consists of 15 residues. J gave up 0 bases and V 4 bases, and 5 bases lay outside the gene matches. CDR3 region: CASSRNGGSTDTQYF. CDR3 DNA, as far as it was read: TGCGCCAGCAGCCGAAACGGGGGGAGCACAGATACG.

As regards this clone: The sequenced fragment ends 3 residues before the CDR3 boundary, so the rest is inferred from the germline J gene. The chain joins TRBV20-1 to TRBJ1-2; D gene uncertain. Trimming stripped 2 bases from V and 7 bases from J, with 14 bases between. Germline CDR1 and CDR2: DFQATT and SNEGSKA (reference sequence). CDR3 size: 13 residues. Incomplete CDR3 DNA: TGCAGTGCTAGAACAAGAGAAGAGGGTGGC. It codes for CSARTREEGG. The whole CDR3 protein reads CSARTREEGGYTF.

This clone is classed as medium-sized by frequency. The CDR3 goes on 3 residues after the read ends, and that part is filled in from the germline J gene. The sample carries other DNA sequences with the same CDR3. The chain joins TRBV5-1 to TRBJ2-1, with TRBD1 matching over 7 bases. The CDR3 is 14 residues long. The V gene end was trimmed by 4 bases and the J gene end by 4 bases; junction bases not matched to a gene: 5. Germline V gene lookup returns CDR1 SGHRS and CDR2 YFSETQ. The part of the CDR3 DNA that was read is TGCGCCAGCAGCCCGGACAGGACATACAATGAG. It yields the protein CASSPDRTYNE. The full CDR3 is CASSPDRTYNEQFF.